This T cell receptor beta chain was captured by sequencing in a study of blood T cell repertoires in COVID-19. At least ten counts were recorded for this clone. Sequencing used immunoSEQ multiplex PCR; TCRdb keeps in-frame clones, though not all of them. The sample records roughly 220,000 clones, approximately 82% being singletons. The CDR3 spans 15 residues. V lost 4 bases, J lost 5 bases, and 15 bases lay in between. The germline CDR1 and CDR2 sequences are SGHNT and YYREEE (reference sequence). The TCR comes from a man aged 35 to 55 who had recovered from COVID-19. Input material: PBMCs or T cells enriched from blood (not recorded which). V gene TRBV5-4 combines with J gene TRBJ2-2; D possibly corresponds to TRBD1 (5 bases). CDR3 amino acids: CASSRGRARTGELFF. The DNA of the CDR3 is TGTGCCAGCAGCCGCGGCAGGGCGCGGACCGGGGAGCTGTTTTTT.